The entry that follows covers one T cell receptor (beta chain) sequence. This sample was taken from a study of identical twins. There are 17 residues in the CDR3. From germline, CDR1 is SGHNT and CDR2 YENEEA. V was pared by 2 bases and J by 8 bases, with 8 bases of the junction left unmatched. TCRdb redid the calling of the 5' RACE reads with MiXCR, one entry per CDR3 protein. Here the sample spans roughly 240,000 distinct CDR3 sequences, about 7.5% being singletons. The sample also formed part of further work on yellow fever vaccine responses in identical twins.

The receptor's source is a woman between 18 and 30 years old in good health. The sequenced material came from CD8+ T cells sorted from blood. This sequence joins TRBV11-3 and TRBJ2-1, with 14 nucleotides matching TRBD2. CDR3 coding DNA: TGTGCCAGCAGCTTAATTACGGGACTAGCGGGAGTTTATGAGCAGTTCTTC. Translating gives CASSLITGLAGVYEQFF.